The 14 T cell receptor beta chains given below trace back to one sample, sequenced in a study of T cell responses to AZD1222 COVID-19 vaccine. Sequenced by immunoSEQ multiplex PCR; TCRdb stores in-frame clones only, minus some. The profile shows 65,000 to 85,000 clones, more than 75% of them singletons. Sequences were derived from peripheral blood, sampled on day 0 of AZD1222 vaccination. The origin of the receptors is an adult in good health.

The chain recombines TRBV2 with TRBJ1-2; TRBD1 is a possible D gene (5 bases). Germline CDR1 SNHLY, CDR2 FYNNEI. This CDR3 spans 15 amino acids. The V end lost 7 bases, the J end lost 2 bases, and 17 bases lay between the germline ends. DNA of the CDR3: TGTGCCAGCAAGAGGTCGGGGGGAACAAACTATGGCTACACCTTC. It translates to CASKRSGGTNYGYTF. The whole variable domain, filled in from reference TRBV2 and TRBJ1-2, reads EPEVTQTPSHQVTQMGQEVILRCVPISNHLYFYWYRQILGQKVEFLVSFYNNEISEKSEIFDDQFSVERPDGSNFTLKIRSTKLEDSAMYFCASKRSGGTNYGYTFGSGTRLTVV.

The chain has TRBV3-1 (or the pseudogene TRBV3-2) and TRBJ2-3, with 14 bases lining up with TRBD2. The length of the CDR3 is 17 residues. Trimming took 6 bases from V and 6 from J; bases not matched to a gene: 11. CDR1 is LGHDT, CDR2 YNNKEL, per germline (reference sequence). Here the CDR3 DNA reads TGTGCCAGCAGGGAGAGACTAGCGGGGGGGCCCAGGGATACGCAGTATTTT. Its translation is CASRERLAGGPRDTQYF.

The rearrangement joins TRBV2 to TRBJ1-3; the D is unclear. Trimming left V 2 bases short and J 8 bases short, with 13 bases between. This CDR3 comprises 14 residues. In germline, CDR1 is SNHLY, CDR2 FYNNEI. CDR3 region: CASSETNGGDTIYF. CDR3 bases: TGTGCCAGCAGTGAAACGAACGGCGGCGACACCATATATTTT.

The chain joins TRBV11-3 to TRBJ1-3; weak D call: TRBD1 (5 bases). This CDR3 spans 15 amino acids. V lost 4 bases and J lost 4, with 14 bases in between. Germline CDR1 SGHNT, CDR2 YENEEA. The CDR3 loop is CASSSGRGTGNTIYF. Written as DNA, the CDR3 is TGTGCCAGCAGCTCTGGGAGGGGCACGGGAAACACCATATATTTT.

This chain connects TRBV12-5 to TRBJ1-5; TRBD1 agrees at 7 bases. This CDR3 region has 15 residues. After removal of 4 bases from V and 2 bases from J, the junction contained 5 bases not matched to a gene. From germline, CDR1 is LGHNT and CDR2 FRNRAP. The CDR3 DNA is TGTGCTAGTGGTTCCCCAGGGGGAGGCAATCAGCCCCAGCATTTT. This gives the protein CASGSPGGGNQPQHF.

This clone was detected once. The chain has TRBV10-3 and TRBJ2-3, with no clear D. Trimming took 2 bases from V and 1 from J, leaving 10 bases between them. CDR3 length: 15 amino acids. Germline assignment: CDR1 ENHRY and CDR2 SYGVKD. CDR3 amino acids: CAISERTAGTDTQYF. CDR3 nucleotides: TGTGCCATCAGTGAGAGGACGGCGGGCACAGATACGCAGTATTTT.

This chain links TRBV11-3 with TRBJ2-3; a possible D gene is TRBD2 (6 bases). The germline V and J ends were trimmed by 5 bases and 4 bases, with 13 bases remaining between them. The CDR3 loop spans 14 amino acids. The V gene's germline CDR1 is SGHNT and CDR2 YENEEA. The CDR3 loop is CASSPGLSPDTQYF. The CDR3, as DNA: TGTGCCAGCAGCCCGGGACTCTCCCCAGATACGCAGTATTTT.

V gene TRBV7-2 combines with J gene TRBJ1-5, with a possible D match to TRBD1 (6 bases). This CDR3 is 15 amino acids long. V lost 2 bases to trimming and J lost 4 bases, with 12 bases between them. Per the germline V gene, CDR1 is SGHTA and CDR2 is FQGNSA. The CDR3 is CASSLRGLANQPQHF. In nucleotides, the CDR3 is TGTGCCAGCAGCTTACGGGGGCTAGCGAATCAGCCCCAGCATTTT. The full variable domain, its missing parts supplied by reference TRBV7-2 and TRBJ1-5, is GAGVSQSPSNKVTEKGKDVELRCDPISGHTALYWYRQSLGQGLEFLIYFQGNSAPDKSGLPSDRFSAERTGGSVSTLTIQRTQQEDSAVYLCASSLRGLANQPQHFGDGTRLSIL.

This chain uses TRBV5-1 with TRBJ1-6; D is uncertain. This CDR3 comprises 14 residues. V gave up 4 bases and J gave up 9 bases, with 14 bases separating them. The V gene's germline CDR1 is SGHRS and CDR2 YFSETQ. The CDR3 region is CASSQERTGSPLHF. DNA for the CDR3: TGCGCCAGCAGCCAGGAGAGGACCGGTTCACCCCTCCACTTT.

In its sample, this clone was seen once. The chain links TRBV6-5 to TRBJ1-6; 10 bases line up with TRBD1. Germline V gene data show CDR1 as MNHEY and CDR2 as SVGAGI. The CDR3 has 14 amino acids. V shed 7 bases, J shed 7 bases, and the junction held 4 bases outside the gene matches. CDR3 nucleotides: TGTGCCAGCAATCTGGGACAGGGGAATTCACCCCTCCACTTT. This translates into CASNLGQGNSPLHF.

This clone occurred a few times. The gene calls are TRBV7-9 and TRBJ1-6; D is unresolved. Trimming left V 5 bases short and J 8 bases short, with 7 bases between. CDR1 and CDR2 from the germline V gene are SEHNR and FQNEAQ (reference sequence). The CDR3 is 12 residues long. CDR3 in amino acids: CASSRTYSPLHF. The CDR3 coding sequence is TGTGCCAGCAGCCGGACCTATTCACCCCTCCACTTT.

The V gene is TRBV27, the J gene TRBJ2-3; the D is unclear. CDR3 length: 12 amino acids. Trimming shortened V by 3 bases and J by 10 bases, and 11 bases separated the two germline ends. Per germline, CDR1 MNHEY and CDR2 SMNVEV (reference sequence). This chain's CDR3 is CASSFVQSAQYF. The CDR3 nucleotides are TGTGCCAGCAGTTTCGTACAGAGTGCGCAGTATTTT.

The chain is built from TRBV12-3 or TRBV12-4 and TRBJ2-7; D is perhaps TRBD1 (5 bases). This CDR3 has 11 residues. The germline V and J ends were trimmed by 10 bases and 6 bases, with 13 bases remaining between them. For the CDR3, the DNA is TGTGCCACCGCTGTCAGGGCCGAGCAGTACTTC. It is translated as CATAVRAEQYF.

The V call is TRBV25-1, the J call TRBJ2-1, with 8 bases that match TRBD1. This CDR3 region has 16 residues. The ends lost 5 bases at V and 0 bases at J; junction bases unmatched: 6. CDR1 and CDR2 from the germline V gene are MGHDK and SYGVNS. The CDR3 loop is CASSSRTGSSYNEQFF. The CDR3 nucleotides read TGTGCCAGCAGTTCCCGGACAGGGAGCTCCTACAATGAGCAGTTCTTC. The variable domain in full, with the rest retrieved from reference TRBV25-1 and TRBJ2-1, is EADIYQTPRYLVIGTGKKITLECSQTMGHDKMYWYQQDPGMELHLIHYSYGVNSTEKGDLSSESTVSRIRTEHFPLTLESARPSHTSQYLCASSSRTGSSYNEQFFGPGTRLTVL.